This TCR beta chain was profiled in a study of shared clonotypes between healthy human individuals (dated by TCRdb to about 2020). Regarding the study in general: Three men and a couple of women, aged 18 to 49 years, made up the cohort. Libraries were prepared and TCR repertoires were sequenced by different laboratories using diverse techniques, in order to increase sequencing depth and limit assay-specific biases. Blood TCR repertoires of a handful of healthy adults were deeply sequenced to estimate repertoire size and the extent of clonotype sharing between individuals. Per donor, leukapheresis produced somewhere between about 0.85 and 8.9 billion PBMCs. Per donor, three plates each were used for CD4 naive and CD4 memory, two for CD8 naive, and one for CD8 memory.

As for this clone: Which antigen it targets is not known. No base qualities exist here, and no much larger clone lies one base off it.

Broader findings and caveats from the paper: Even with the large sequencing depth, rarefaction of the sorted-subset datasets indicated that sequencing was incomplete. Because the study included a small number of donors, the genetic and exposure-history diversity represented was limited. Pairwise subsampling led to the expectation that sequencing depth would affect the degree of clonotype sharing among donors. Clonotypes shared by all four sorted-subset donors showed higher generation probabilities than non-shared clonotypes. Only blood was sampled, and tissue TCR repertoires likely differ from those in blood. When four donors were compared, the shared fraction of clonotypes was 5% to 6.5% for naive CD4, approximately 3.3% for naive CD8, roughly 2.3% for memory CD4, and 0.3% to 0.5% for memory CD8. Estimated clonotype richness was generally larger for naive than for memory subsets.

After removal of 8 bases from V and 9 bases from J, the junction retains 12 bases not matched to a gene. CDR1 and CDR2 are read off the germline V gene (reference sequence) as MNHNY and SVGAGI. The CDR3 goes from the cysteine to the phenylalanine over 13 residues. Solely the CDR3 DNA is kept, with 39 bases framed from the first base. Using the deep immunoSEQ assay, multiplex PCR amplified TCR CDR3 regions from genomic DNA. Extracted genomic DNA from each cell subset was distributed evenly across all wells of several immunoSEQ 96-well plates, and each plate was treated as a replicate. For sorted subsets, approximately 0.2 ug of genomic DNA, equivalent to some 33,000 T cell genomes, went into each replicate PCR. Purified libraries were measured with a Qubit 3.0 fluorometer, size-checked on a Bioanalyzer 2100, and measured again with the KAPA Library Quantification kit. Each immunoSEQ 96-well plate was sequenced on its own single-read 150-cycle Illumina NextSeq 550 flow cell. In the original analysis: The immunoSEQ output contained only junctional sequences without quality scores, so filtering could not match that applied to full-length reads. Sequences were annotated with PyIR, a Python wrapper for IgBLAST v1.9, and V/J genes and CDR3 were assigned using IMGT germline references. Reads were removed for weak V/J assignments (E-value above 1e-6), missing CDR3, stop codons, out-of-frame junctions, or ambiguous translated residues. V3J clonotypes were defined as sequences sharing an identical inferred V gene, J gene, and CDR3 amino acid sequence. The percentage overlap between two repertoires was calculated by dividing the number of shared unique clonotypes by the size of the smaller repertoire. Richness of each repertoire was evaluated using RTK rarefaction, the Chao1 estimator, and Recon v2.1 estimates of unobserved clonotypes. For all TCRbeta clonotypes obtained by the gDNA method from a handful of donors, generation probabilities were computed with OLGA. In TCRdb, the immuneACCESS table is reduced to in-frame sequences with V and J assigned. These tables do not hold every clone; where another copy was compared, an unresolved V gene accounts for under half, and the others remain unexplained. V, J and clone size were drawn from that table, and D and trimming were deduced from the DNA. This sample has 2 million to 2.5 million clones in its table, and nearly 97% of those were observed once. Approximately 0.13% of the sample is held by the ten biggest clonotypes.

The donors were healthy, HIV-negative adults who had no recently reported acute infections or vaccinations. All donors were Caucasian adults living in Nashville, Tennessee, USA. Magnetic negative selection was used to enrich CD4+ T cells, after which naive cells were positively selected on CD45RA and the negative fraction became the memory subset. Blood was obtained by leukapheresis, after which PBMCs were separated by Ficoll-Histopaque density gradient centrifugation and cryopreserved in liquid nitrogen vapor phase. Purity and quantity of every magnetically sorted T cell population were checked by analytical flow cytometry. From each sorted fraction, genomic DNA was isolated and quantified by UV absorbance on a Nanodrop 2000c.

The clonotype comes from a man between 18 and 29 years old in good health. The V and J segments used are TRBV6-6 and TRBJ1-1; TRBD1 agrees with 7 junctional bases. Sequencing was performed on naive CD4+ T cells sorted from blood. The sample's cell subset or site, from its label and the paper: CD45RA+ positively selected. In nucleotides, the sequence is TGTGCCAGCTCACTTCTACCGGGACAGCAAGCTTTCTTT. This is translated as CASSLLPGQQAFF.